The entry below describes one T cell receptor (beta chain). The antigen remains unidentified. The record originates from a study of OX40 agonist ivuxolimab in advanced cancers. Study context: Previous treatment with anti-PD-1, anti-PD-L1 or anti-CTLA-4 therapy was allowed; over 35% had received some. Study results and caveats: CD8+ T cells averaged more expanded clones than CD4+. What antigens the expanded peripheral T cells recognized was never established. Clonal expansion was seen in CD4+ and CD8+ blood T cells by week 6 at 0.1 to 3.0 mg/kg.

The V segment lost 5 bases and the J segment 2 bases; nucleotides outside the gene matches: 9. In germline, CDR1 is SEHNR, CDR2 FQNEAQ (reference sequence). The CDR3 is 16 residues long. The table came from immunoSEQ multiplex PCR; TCRdb's copy has only in-frame clones and leaves some out. The sample consists of about 83,000 clones, around 85% of them appearing once. The source is an adult with an advanced solid tumor such as melanoma, head and neck, liver or kidney cancer. The genes are TRBV7-9 and TRBJ2-1; 7 nucleotides agree with TRBD2. The sequencing used CD4+ or CD8+ T cells sorted from blood, collected in a trial of the OX40 agonist ivuxolimab. CDR3 bases: TGTGCCAGCAGCCTCGGGCTAGCGGATACCTACAATGAGCAGTTCTTC. Translating it yields CASSLGLADTYNEQFF.